The clone carrying this TCR beta chain was recorded only once. The CDR3 has 13 amino acids. V lost 4 bases, J lost 2 bases, and 9 bases lay in between. Germline V lookup: CDR1 SGHDT, CDR2 YYEEEE. The assay was immunoSEQ multiplex PCR, and TCRdb's table has in-frame clones only and misses some. The sample has about 51,000 clones, 75% to 90% seen once; the top ten hold around 15%. The data originate from a study of PD-L1 blockade in urothelial cancer. This receptor was obtained from a man aged 55 to 70 with urothelial cancer. This chain links TRBV5-6 with TRBJ1-2; D gene uncertain. This material consisted of PBMCs, taken around atezolizumab (anti-PD-L1) treatment. The chain's CDR3 is CASSLDGNYGYTF. Here the CDR3 DNA reads TGTGCCAGCAGCCTAGACGGGAACTATGGCTACACCTTC.